This TCR beta chain was profiled in a study of shared clonotypes between healthy human individuals. Whole-study findings and limits: Researchers sampled only blood; tissue repertoires likely differ.

Free of recent acute infections or vaccinations, the donors were healthy HIV-negative adults. CD45RO+ cells were combined with CCR7-negative CD45RA+ TemRA cells to form CD8 memory. Assay used: immunoSEQ multiplex PCR; TCRdb lists only in-frame clones, some missing. Counted here are some 700,000 clones, 90% occurring once; the ten biggest clones make up 34%. Trimming took off 2 bases at V and 3 bases at J, with 4 bases between the two ends. The germline V gene has CDR1 SGHAT and CDR2 FQNNGV. The length of the CDR3 is 12 residues. A remark on this clone: Its cognate antigen is unknown.

The TCR was taken from a man in his late teens or twenties in good health. Some clones in this sample may be carry-over from other donors' samples. The rearrangement uses TRBV11-2 and TRBJ2-5; the D is unclear. Sequencing was carried out using memory CD8+ T cells from PBMCs. The subset: CD45RO+ cells pooled with CCR7-negative TemRA cells. The CDR3 sequence: CASSLMKETQYF. CDR3 in DNA: TGTGCCAGCAGCTTAATGAAAGAGACCCAGTACTTC. The whole variable domain, filled in from reference TRBV11-2 and TRBJ2-5, reads EAGVAQSPRYKIIEKRQSVAFWCNPISGHATLYWYQQILGQGPKLLIQFQNNGVVDDSQLPKDRFSAERLKGVDSTLKIQPAKLEDSAVYLCASSLMKETQYFGPGTRLLVL.